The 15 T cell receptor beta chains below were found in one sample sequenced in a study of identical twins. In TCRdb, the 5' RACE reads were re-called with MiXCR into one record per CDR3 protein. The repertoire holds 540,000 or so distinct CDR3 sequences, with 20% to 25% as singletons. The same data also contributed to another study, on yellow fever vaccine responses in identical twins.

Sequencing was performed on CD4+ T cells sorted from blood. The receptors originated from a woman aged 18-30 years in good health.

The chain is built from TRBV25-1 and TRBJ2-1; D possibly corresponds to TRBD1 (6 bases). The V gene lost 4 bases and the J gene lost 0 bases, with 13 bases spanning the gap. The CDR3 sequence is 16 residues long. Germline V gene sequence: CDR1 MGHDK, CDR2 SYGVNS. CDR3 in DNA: TGTGCCAGCAGTGGTCTACAGGGCAACTCCTACAATGAGCAGTTCTTC. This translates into CASSGLQGNSYNEQFF.

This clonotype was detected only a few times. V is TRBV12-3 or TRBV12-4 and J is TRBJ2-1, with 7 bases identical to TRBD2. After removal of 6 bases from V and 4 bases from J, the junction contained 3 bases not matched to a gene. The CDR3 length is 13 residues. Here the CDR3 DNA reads TGTGCCAGCAGGTGGGGGGGTTACAATGAGCAGTTCTTC. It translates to CASRWGGYNEQFF.

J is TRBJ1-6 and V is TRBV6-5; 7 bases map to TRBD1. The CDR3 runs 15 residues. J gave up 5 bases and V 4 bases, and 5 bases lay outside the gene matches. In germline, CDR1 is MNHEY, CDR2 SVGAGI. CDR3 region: CASSSRDSHNSPLHF. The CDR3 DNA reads TGTGCCAGCAGTTCCCGGGACAGCCATAATTCACCCCTCCACTTT.

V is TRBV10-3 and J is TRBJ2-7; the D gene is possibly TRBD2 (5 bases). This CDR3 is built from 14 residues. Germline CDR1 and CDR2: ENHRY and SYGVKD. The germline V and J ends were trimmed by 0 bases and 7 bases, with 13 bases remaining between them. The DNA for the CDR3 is TGTGCCATCAGTGAGTCGGGGAGTAATGGAGAGCAGTACGTC. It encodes CAISESGSNGEQYV.

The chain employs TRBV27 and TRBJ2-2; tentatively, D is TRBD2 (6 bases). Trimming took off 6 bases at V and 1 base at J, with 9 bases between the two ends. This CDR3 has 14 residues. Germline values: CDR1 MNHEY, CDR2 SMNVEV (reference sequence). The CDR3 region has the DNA TGTGCCAGCAGACCCGGGGGGAACACCGGGGAGCTGTTTTTT. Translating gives CASRPGGNTGELFF.

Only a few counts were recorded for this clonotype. DNA for the CDR3: TGCAGCGTTGAGGTACGGGAGGCCTACAATGAGCAGTTCTTC. This sequence encodes CSVEVREAYNEQFF. The chain has TRBV29-1 and TRBJ2-1, with TRBD2 identical over 7 bases. The V gene's germline CDR1 is SQVTM and CDR2 ANQGSEA. The V gene end was trimmed by 3 bases and the J gene end by 2 bases; junction bases not matched to a gene: 4. CDR3 size: 14 residues.

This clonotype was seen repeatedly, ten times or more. The CDR3 nucleotides read TGCAGTGCTGGTGGAATCGGGCCAGGGGTGGGAAATGAGCAGTTCTTC. Translated: CSAGGIGPGVGNEQFF. This chain joins TRBV20-1 and TRBJ2-1, with D perhaps TRBD1 (6 bases). CDR1 DFQATT and CDR2 SNEGSKA come from the germline V gene (reference sequence). The V and J ends lost 5 bases and 7 bases respectively, with 24 bases between them. The CDR3 has 16 amino acids.

CDR3 nucleotides: TGTGCCAGCAGCGACGGAGGACTAACGGAGACCCAGTACTTC. As protein: CASSDGGLTETQYF. The chain employs TRBV7-2 and TRBJ2-5; possibly TRBD2 for D (6 bases). The V gene's germline CDR1 is SGHTA and CDR2 FQGNSA. There are 14 residues in the CDR3. V lost 5 bases and J 5 bases, leaving 15 bases between the germline ends.

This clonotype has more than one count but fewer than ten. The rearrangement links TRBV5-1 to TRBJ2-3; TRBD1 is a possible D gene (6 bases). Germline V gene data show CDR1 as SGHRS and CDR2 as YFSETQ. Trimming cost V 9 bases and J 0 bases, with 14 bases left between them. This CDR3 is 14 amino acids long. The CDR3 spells CANGQNGSTDTQYF. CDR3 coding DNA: TGCGCCAACGGACAGAATGGTAGCACAGATACGCAGTATTTT.

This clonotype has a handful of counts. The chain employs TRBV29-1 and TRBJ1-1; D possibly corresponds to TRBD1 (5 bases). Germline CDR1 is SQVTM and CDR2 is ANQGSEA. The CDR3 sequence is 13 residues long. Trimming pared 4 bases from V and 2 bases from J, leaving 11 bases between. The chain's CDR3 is CSVVGHLNTEAFF. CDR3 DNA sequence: TGCAGCGTTGTCGGACACCTAAACACTGAAGCTTTCTTT.

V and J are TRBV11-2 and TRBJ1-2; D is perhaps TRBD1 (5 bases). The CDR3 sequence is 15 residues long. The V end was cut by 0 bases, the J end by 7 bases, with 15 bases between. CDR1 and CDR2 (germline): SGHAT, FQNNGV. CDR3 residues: CASSLDRAAVGGYTF. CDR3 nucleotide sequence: TGTGCCAGCAGCTTAGACAGGGCGGCGGTAGGTGGCTACACCTTC. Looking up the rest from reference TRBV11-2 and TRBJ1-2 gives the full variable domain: EAGVAQSPRYKIIEKRQSVAFWCNPISGHATLYWYQQILGQGPKLLIQFQNNGVVDDSQLPKDRFSAERLKGVDSTLKIQPAKLEDSAVYLCASSLDRAAVGGYTFGSGTRLTVV.

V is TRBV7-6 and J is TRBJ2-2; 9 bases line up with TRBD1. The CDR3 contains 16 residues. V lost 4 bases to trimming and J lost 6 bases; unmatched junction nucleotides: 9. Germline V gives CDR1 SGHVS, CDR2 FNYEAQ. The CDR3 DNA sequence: TGTGCCAGCAGCTCTACAGGGGGCGCAGGTCCCGGGGAGCTGTTTTTT. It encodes CASSSTGGAGPGELFF.

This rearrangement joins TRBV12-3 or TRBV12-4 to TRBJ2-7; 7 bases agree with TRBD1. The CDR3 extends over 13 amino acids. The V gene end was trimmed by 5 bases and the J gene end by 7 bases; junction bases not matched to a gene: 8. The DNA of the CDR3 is TGTGCCAGCAGTCCACAGGGGTCTGGGGAGCAGTACGTC. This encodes CASSPQGSGEQYV.

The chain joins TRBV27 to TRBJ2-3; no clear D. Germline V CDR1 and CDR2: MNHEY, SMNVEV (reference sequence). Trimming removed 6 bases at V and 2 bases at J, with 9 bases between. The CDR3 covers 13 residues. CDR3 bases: TGTGCCAGCAGAAGGGTCGACACAGATACGCAGTATTTT. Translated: CASRRVDTDTQYF.

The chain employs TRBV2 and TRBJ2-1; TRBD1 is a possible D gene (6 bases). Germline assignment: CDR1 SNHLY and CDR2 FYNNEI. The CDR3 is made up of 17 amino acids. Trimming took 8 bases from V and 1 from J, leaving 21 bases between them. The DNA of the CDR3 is TGTGCCAGCCAACCCACAGGGCCTTTAGTGTCCTACAATGAGCAGTTCTTC. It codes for CASQPTGPLVSYNEQFF.